This entry lists 18 T cell receptor beta chains sequenced from one sample in a study of glioma-infiltrating T cells. Using RNA template, CDR3s of TCR alpha and beta were amplified with iRepertoire arm-PCR. TCRdb re-analysed the multiplex PCR reads in MiXCR, keeping a single row per CDR3 protein. The repertoire holds approximately 130,000 distinct CDR3 sequences, around 25% seen once, with over 25% in the top ten. Sequencing was performed on glioma tissue, nonneoplastic brain tissue, or PBMCs (not recorded which). These receptors all come from a human donor with low-grade glioma or glioblastoma, undergoing nonglioma brain surgery, or in good health (not recorded which).

V is TRBV3-1 and J is TRBJ2-3; D unclear. V gave up 3 bases and J gave up 10 bases, with 23 bases separating them. CDR1 is LGHDT and CDR2 is YNNKEL in the germline V gene (reference sequence). CDR3 length equals 16 residues. CDR3: CASSHGSGQDGDAQYF. The CDR3 DNA follows: TGTGCCAGCAGCCACGGATCCGGGCAGGACGGCGATGCGCAGTATTTT.

The chain is built from TRBV7-9 and TRBJ2-1, with 7 bases aligning to TRBD1. V was clipped by 5 bases and J by 5 bases; unmatched bases: 9. The CDR3 is 15 amino acids. Germline V gene sequence: CDR1 SEHNR, CDR2 FQNEAQ (reference sequence). The CDR3 spells CASSPPWTGDNEQFF. The CDR3 region has the DNA TGTGCCAGCAGCCCACCCTGGACAGGAGACAATGAGCAGTTCTTC.

In this sample, this clonotype turned up many times. The chain couples TRBV10-3 to TRBJ2-3; 11 bases are shared with TRBD2. The CDR3 consists of 16 residues. The germline gives CDR1 ENHRY, CDR2 SYGVKD. Trimming at V came to 6 bases and at J to 3 bases, leaving 8 bases not matched to a gene. The DNA for the CDR3 is TGTGCCATCAGCCCCACGACTAGCGGGGTTACAGATACGCAGTATTTT. Encoded protein: CAISPTTSGVTDTQYF.

This clonotype was recorded a few times. This chain links TRBV3-1 with TRBJ1-1; D unresolved. Trimming removed 0 bases at V and 3 bases at J, with 2 bases between. The length of the CDR3 is 12 residues. The V gene's germline CDR1 is LGHDT and CDR2 YNNKEL (reference sequence). CDR3 DNA: TGTGCCAGCAGCCAAGAATACACTGAAGCTTTCTTT. Amino acid sequence: CASSQEYTEAFF.

This clonotype has ten or more counts. The chain links TRBV20-1 to TRBJ2-3; TRBD2 might be the D (5 bases). The CDR3 runs 13 residues. Germline values: CDR1 DFQATT, CDR2 SNEGSKA (reference sequence). The germline V and J ends were trimmed by 3 bases and 3 bases, with 10 bases remaining between them. The CDR3 sequence is CSASIRRTDTQYF. The CDR3 coding sequence is TGCAGTGCTAGTATTAGGAGGACAGATACGCAGTATTTT.

In this sample, this clonotype turned up a few times. The chain employs TRBV6-1 and TRBJ2-7; tentatively, D is TRBD1 (6 bases). The CDR3 contains 16 residues. Germline V gene lookup returns CDR1 MNHNS and CDR2 SASEGT. The V end lost 5 bases, the J end lost 0 bases, and 17 bases lay between the germline ends. The CDR3: CASSPSGAFSSYEQYV. CDR3 coding DNA: TGTGCCAGCAGTCCTTCAGGGGCTTTTTCCTCCTACGAGCAGTACGTC.

This clonotype appeared once. The chain recombines TRBV13 with TRBJ1-2; 9 nucleotides align to TRBD1. This CDR3 is 16 amino acids long. With V trimmed by 5 bases and J by 7 bases, 14 bases remained unmatched. Germline CDR1 PRHDT, CDR2 FYEKMQ (reference sequence). The CDR3 coding sequence is TGTGCCAGCAGCGACTATTCCGGGACAGGGAAGTCTGGCTACACCTTC. It is translated as CASSDYSGTGKSGYTF.

This clonotype was recorded many times. The chain employs TRBV20-1 and TRBJ2-3, with D uncertain. Trimming removed 5 bases from V and 4 bases from J, with 10 bases in between. This CDR3 has 12 amino acids. Germline CDR1 reads DFQATT; CDR2 reads SNEGSKA (reference sequence). CDR3 in amino acids: CSAGTVADTQYF. The CDR3 DNA reads TGCAGTGCTGGAACTGTCGCAGATACGCAGTATTTT.

As for this clonotype: Its ends do not fully match the called genes, so a read error is possible. This chain joins TRBV19 and TRBJ1-5; a possible D gene is TRBD1 (6 bases). Germline V gene sequence: CDR1 LNHDA, CDR2 SQIVND (reference sequence). The CDR3 is 14 amino acids. The CDR3 loop reads CASFDRTRNQPQHF. The CDR3 DNA is TGTGCCAGCTTCGACAGGACCCGCAATCAGCCCCAGCATTTC.

The chain recombines TRBV7-9 with TRBJ1-4; D remains ambiguous. There are 13 residues in the CDR3. Germline V lookup: CDR1 SEHNR, CDR2 FQNEAQ (reference sequence). The V end was cut by 5 bases, the J end by 8 bases, with 12 bases between. The CDR3, as DNA: TGTGCCAGCAGCCACCCCGGGGTCGAAAAACTGTTTTTT. It translates to CASSHPGVEKLFF.

As concerns this clonotype: Being one base from a much bigger clone, this may be a read error. The V and J genes are TRBV6-1 and TRBJ1-1, with TRBD1 as a possible D gene (6 bases). Germline V gives CDR1 MNHNS, CDR2 SASEGT. The CDR3 is made up of 14 amino acids. The ends were cut back, 9 bases at V and 4 bases at J, with 18 bases in the middle. CDR3 nucleotides: TGTGCCAGTATTCGGGCGTACAGGGCCACTGAAGCTTTCTTT. This translates into CASIRAYRATEAFF.

Ten or more counts support this clonotype. This chain joins TRBV27 and TRBJ1-4; 8 positions agree with TRBD1. The CDR3 is 15 amino acids. Germline assignment: CDR1 MNHEY and CDR2 SMNVEV (reference sequence). V lost 0 bases and J lost 7; bases outside the gene matches: 4. The CDR3 coding sequence is TGTGCCAGCAGTTTATCGAGCACAGGGGGTGAAAAACTGTTTTTT. Translating gives CASSLSSTGGEKLFF.

This clonotype was seen repeatedly, ten times or more. This chain connects TRBV20-1 to TRBJ2-3, with 10 bases identical to TRBD2. The CDR3 is 16 residues long. Trimming removed 1 base from V and 2 bases from J; junction bases left unmatched: 6. CDR1 is DFQATT and CDR2 is SNEGSKA in the germline V gene (reference sequence). The CDR3, as DNA: TGCAGTGCTAGAGTCCAGCTAGCGGGGGTCACAGATACGCAGTATTTT. It codes for CSARVQLAGVTDTQYF.

This clonotype was observed a few times. The V and J genes are TRBV10-3 and TRBJ2-4; D unresolved. Germline CDR1 ENHRY, CDR2 SYGVKD. The V end was cut by 6 bases, the J end by 0 bases, with 9 bases between. The CDR3 has 14 residues. CDR3 DNA sequence: TGTGCCATCAGAAAGGATTCAGCCAAAAACATTCAGTACTTC. This gives the protein CAIRKDSAKNIQYF.

This chain links TRBV20-1 with TRBJ2-5, with D perhaps matching TRBD1 or TRBD2 (5 bases each). Trimming stripped 6 bases from V and 3 bases from J, with 20 bases between. Per the germline V gene, CDR1 is DFQATT and CDR2 is SNEGSKA (reference sequence). This CDR3 contains 15 residues. The CDR3 DNA follows: TGCAGTGCCCCCGGTCGAGGGGCGCTGGAAGAGACCCAGTACTTC. Its translation is CSAPGRGALEETQYF.

This clonotype was counted only a few times. The chain has TRBV10-2 and TRBJ1-4, with D unresolved. Trimming stripped 2 bases from V and 0 bases from J, with 7 bases between. The CDR3 is 15 amino acids. Germline V gene lookup returns CDR1 WSHSY and CDR2 SAAADI. CDR3: CASSEPASTNEKLFF. CDR3 bases: TGCGCCAGCAGTGAGCCGGCGTCAACTAATGAAAAACTGTTTTTT.

This clonotype was seen at least ten times. The rearrangement uses TRBV20-1 and TRBJ2-7, with a tentative D call TRBD1 (5 bases). The CDR3 contains 11 residues. V lost 6 bases, J lost 4 bases, and 10 bases lay in between. CDR1 is DFQATT, CDR2 SNEGSKA, per germline (reference sequence). CDR3 nucleotide sequence: TGCAGTGCATCTCAGGGTTACGAGCAGTACGTC. Amino acids: CSASQGYEQYV.

For this clonotype: Possible read error: a much larger clone is one base away. The CDR3 does not close with the conserved phenylalanine or tryptophan, likely indicating a read error. The CDR3 spells CASSYGISGGYNEQFS. The CDR3 DNA reads TGTGCCAGCAGTTACGGGATATCGGGGGGGTACAATGAGCAGTTCTCC. The chain couples TRBV6-5 to TRBJ2-1; 8 positions match TRBD2. This CDR3 comprises 16 residues. Germline CDR1 reads MNHEY; CDR2 reads SVGAGI. Trimming at V came to 2 bases and at J to 4 bases, leaving 7 bases not matched to a gene.